The sequence of this TCR beta chain was determined in a study of cytomegalovirus exposure and HLA in healthy donors. The PCR was carried out with 60 Vbeta primers and 13 Jbeta primers. Data came from immunoSEQ multiplex PCR; TCRdb stores just in-frame clones and leaves some out. The sample has about 110,000 clones. Worth noting for this clone: Its antigen is as yet unknown.

Study-level points and caveats: Clonal expansion was found to be greater in HLA-associated TCR beta chains than in equally common others in a later analysis. Most CMV-associated TCR beta chains appeared HLA-restricted in a later analysis. The investigators catalogued 150 to 200 TCR beta chains as cytomegalovirus-associated. TCR beta V- and J-gene trimming, according to a later analysis, was linked to a missense DCLRE1C variant.

The CDR3 totals 14 residues. With 7 bases removed from V and 2 bases from J, the gap between germline ends came to 14 bases. From germline, CDR1 is SNHLY and CDR2 FYNNEI. This sequence joins TRBV2 and TRBJ2-5; D might be TRBD2 (6 bases). The source of this sequence is a man aged 25 to 45 in good health and CMV-seronegative. Sequencing used PBMCs. Here the CDR3 reads CASKRALSQETQYF. CDR3 bases: TGTGCCAGCAAGCGGGCCCTTTCACAAGAGACCCAGTACTTC. Full variable domain (missing parts from reference TRBV2 and TRBJ2-5): EPEVTQTPSHQVTQMGQEVILRCVPISNHLYFYWYRQILGQKVEFLVSFYNNEISEKSEIFDDQFSVERPDGSNFTLKIRSTKLEDSAMYFCASKRALSQETQYFGPGTRLLVL.